A selection of T cell receptor beta chains follows, all from one sample in a study of blood T cell repertoires in COVID-19. The method was immunoSEQ multiplex PCR; TCRdb's version includes in-frame clones alone and lacks a portion of them. The sample consists of under 300,000 clones, 80% to 90% of them appearing once. Sequenced input: peripheral blood. All receptors come from a woman aged 45-60 years who had recovered from COVID-19. CDR3s include the opening cysteine and the closing phenylalanine or tryptophan.

TRBV19,TRBJ2-1,17,CAKTSGRPGLPYNEQFF
TRBV5-6,TRBJ2-1,15,CASSVAGGPYNEQFF
TRBV30,TRBJ1-2,17,CAWTRPGTGGWGRGYTF
TRBV28,TRBJ1-5,15,CASSLSSLGNQPQHF
TRBV5-1,TRBJ2-2,17,CASSGGGRLLNTGELFF
TRBV4-3,TRBJ2-5,14,CASSQGQKSETQYF
TRBV7-3,TRBJ2-7,11,CASRRRKLVGF
TRBV7-3,TRBJ2-1,16,CASSFLGGSSYNEQFF
TRBV6-2/TRBV6-3,TRBJ2-7,16,CASSIPTSGIRYEQYF
TRBV5-1,TRBJ2-2,14,CASSYEARVGELFF
TRBV4-3,TRBJ2-7,13,CASSVTRGYEQYF
TRBV5-4,TRBJ2-5,14,CASSLVTGEETQYF
TRBV3-1/TRBV3-2,TRBJ2-7,13,CASSHSLADEQYF
TRBV15,TRBJ1-4,15,CATSRTLGQGEKLFF
TRBV3-1/TRBV3-2,TRBJ1-2,16,CASSRWQGTGDYGYTF
TRBV7-2,TRBJ1-2,14,CASSPSTGDYGYTF
TRBV28,TRBJ2-2,15,CASSFWRGRGGELFF
TRBV29-1,TRBJ2-3,13,CSVGSRGQDTQYF
TRBV11-2,TRBJ2-2,15,CASSSFLGAAGELFF
TRBV10-3,TRBJ1-1,13,CATLPHGDTEAFF
TRBV7-2,TRBJ2-1,16,CASRTSGGSSYNEQFF
TRBV6-5,TRBJ2-7,12,CASENRRGEQYF
TRBV11-2,TRBJ1-6,15,CASSLGDRGNSPLHF
TRBV18,TRBJ2-1,14,CASNRGSISDEQFF
TRBV3-1/TRBV3-2,TRBJ1-2,16,CASSQGGREGRDGYTF
TRBV10-1,TRBJ2-1,15,CAIGARREVGDEQFF
TRBV6-4,TRBJ2-5,14,CASSAGGAGETQYF
TRBV4-3,TRBJ2-3,13,CASRQASTDTQYF
TRBV4-1,TRBJ2-7,14,CASSHPTGAYEQYF
TRBV27,TRBJ2-1,19,CASSFRGLAGGVRSNEQFF
TRBV28,TRBJ2-7,17,CASSPLAGGRFSYEQYF
TRBV28,TRBJ2-7,12,CASSLEEGEQYF
TRBV30,TRBJ1-2,11,CAWSVGAGYTF
TRBV19,TRBJ1-1,16,CASSIEITGMNTEAFF
TRBV29-1,TRBJ2-1,14,CSAILRGGYNEQFF
TRBV30,TRBJ2-3,15,CAWRPGLAGIRAQYF
TRBV4-3,TRBJ1-5,15,CASSRLPGQNQPQHF
TRBV19,TRBJ1-3,19,CASSIVKDTYASSGNTIYF
TRBV27,TRBJ2-7,15,CASSFGGRTSYEQYF
TRBV9,TRBJ1-2,14,CASSMGQANYGYTF
TRBV9,TRBJ1-1,14,CASSATVGGTEAFF
TRBV7-2,TRBJ1-2,13,CASSLDRQGIYTF
TRBV2,TRBJ1-6,17,CASSVGTGETYNSPLHF
TRBV27,TRBJ2-7,14,CASSFGRGVYEQYF
TRBV4-3,TRBJ1-2,14,CASSQALPNYGYTF
TRBV5-1,TRBJ1-2,16,CASSLAGTPANYGYTF
TRBV7-3,TRBJ1-1,14,CASSDRGLGTEAFF
TRBV6-5,TRBJ2-3,14,CASSRGHHLDTQYF
TRBV7-8,TRBJ2-5,16,CASRVAPWTGQETQYF
TRBV2,TRBJ2-5,15,CASSDRLAGAETQYF
TRBV28,TRBJ1-5,14,CASSWGHRNQPQHF